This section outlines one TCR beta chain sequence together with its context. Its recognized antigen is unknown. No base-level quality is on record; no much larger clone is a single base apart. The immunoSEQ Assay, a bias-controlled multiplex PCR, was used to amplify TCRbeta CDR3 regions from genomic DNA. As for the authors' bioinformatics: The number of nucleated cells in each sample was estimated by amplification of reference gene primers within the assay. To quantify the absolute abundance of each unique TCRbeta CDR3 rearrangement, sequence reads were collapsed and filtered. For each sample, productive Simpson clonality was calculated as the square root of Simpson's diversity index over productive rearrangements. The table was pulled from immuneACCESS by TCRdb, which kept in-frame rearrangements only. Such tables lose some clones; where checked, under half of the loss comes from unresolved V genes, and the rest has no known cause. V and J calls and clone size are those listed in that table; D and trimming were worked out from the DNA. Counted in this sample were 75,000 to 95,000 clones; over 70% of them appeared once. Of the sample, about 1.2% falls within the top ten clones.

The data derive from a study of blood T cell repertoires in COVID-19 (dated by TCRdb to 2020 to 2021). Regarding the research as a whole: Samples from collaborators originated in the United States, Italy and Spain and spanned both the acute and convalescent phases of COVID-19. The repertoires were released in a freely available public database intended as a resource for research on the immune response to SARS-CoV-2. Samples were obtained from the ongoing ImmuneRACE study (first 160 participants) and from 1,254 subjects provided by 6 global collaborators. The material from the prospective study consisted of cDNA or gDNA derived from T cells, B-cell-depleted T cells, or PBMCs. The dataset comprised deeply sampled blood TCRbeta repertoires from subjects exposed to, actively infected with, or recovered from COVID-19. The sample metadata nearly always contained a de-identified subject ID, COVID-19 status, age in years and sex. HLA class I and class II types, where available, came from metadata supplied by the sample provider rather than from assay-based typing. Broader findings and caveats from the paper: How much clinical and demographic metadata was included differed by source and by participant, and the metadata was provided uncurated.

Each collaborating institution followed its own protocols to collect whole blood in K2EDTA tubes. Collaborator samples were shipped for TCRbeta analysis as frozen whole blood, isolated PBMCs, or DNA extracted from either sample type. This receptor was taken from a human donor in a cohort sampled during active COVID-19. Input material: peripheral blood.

The nucleotides are TGTGCCAGCAGCTCCACTAGCGGGAGCAACTACGAGCAGTACTTC. This translates into CASSSTSGSNYEQYF. The chain employs TRBV7-2 and TRBJ2-7; 11 nucleotides in the junction match TRBD2. The germline V gene specifies SGHTA as CDR1 and FQGNSA as CDR2. V lost 4 bases and J lost 3 bases, and the count of bases not matched to a germline gene is 5. The CDR3 contains 15 residues, cysteine and phenylalanine counted. The read is trimmed to its CDR3 DNA, 45 bases read in frame from base 1.